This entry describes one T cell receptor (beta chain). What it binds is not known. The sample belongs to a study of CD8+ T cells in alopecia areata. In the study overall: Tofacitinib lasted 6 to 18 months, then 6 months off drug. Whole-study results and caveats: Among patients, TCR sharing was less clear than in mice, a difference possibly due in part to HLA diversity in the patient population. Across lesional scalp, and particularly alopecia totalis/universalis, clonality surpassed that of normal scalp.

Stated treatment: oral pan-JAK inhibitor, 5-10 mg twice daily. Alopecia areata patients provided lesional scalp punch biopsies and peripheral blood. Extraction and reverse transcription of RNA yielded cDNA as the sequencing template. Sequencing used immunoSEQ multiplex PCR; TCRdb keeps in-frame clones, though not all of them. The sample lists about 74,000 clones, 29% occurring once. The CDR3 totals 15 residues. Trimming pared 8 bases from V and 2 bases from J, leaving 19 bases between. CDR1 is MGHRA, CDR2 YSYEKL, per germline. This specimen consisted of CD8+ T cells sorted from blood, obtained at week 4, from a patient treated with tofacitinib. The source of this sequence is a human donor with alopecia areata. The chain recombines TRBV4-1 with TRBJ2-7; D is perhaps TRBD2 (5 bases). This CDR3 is CASASSPGSTYEQYF. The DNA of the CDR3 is TGCGCCAGCGCCAGCTCCCCGGGATCCACCTACGAGCAGTACTTC.